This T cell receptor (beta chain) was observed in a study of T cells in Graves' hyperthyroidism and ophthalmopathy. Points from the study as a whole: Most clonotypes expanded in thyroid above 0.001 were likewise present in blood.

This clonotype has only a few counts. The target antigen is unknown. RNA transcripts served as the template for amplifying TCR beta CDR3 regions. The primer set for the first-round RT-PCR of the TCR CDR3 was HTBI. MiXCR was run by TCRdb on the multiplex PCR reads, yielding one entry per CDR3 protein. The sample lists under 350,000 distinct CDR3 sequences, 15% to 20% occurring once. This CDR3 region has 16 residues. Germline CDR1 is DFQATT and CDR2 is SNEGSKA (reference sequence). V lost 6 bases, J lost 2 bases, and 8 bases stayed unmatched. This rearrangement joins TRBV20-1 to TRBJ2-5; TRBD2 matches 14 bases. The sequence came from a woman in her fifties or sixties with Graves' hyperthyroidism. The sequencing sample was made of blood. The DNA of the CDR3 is TGCAGTGCACCGGGACTAGCGGGAGTATCTCAAGAGACCCAGTACTTC. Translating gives CSAPGLAGVSQETQYF.